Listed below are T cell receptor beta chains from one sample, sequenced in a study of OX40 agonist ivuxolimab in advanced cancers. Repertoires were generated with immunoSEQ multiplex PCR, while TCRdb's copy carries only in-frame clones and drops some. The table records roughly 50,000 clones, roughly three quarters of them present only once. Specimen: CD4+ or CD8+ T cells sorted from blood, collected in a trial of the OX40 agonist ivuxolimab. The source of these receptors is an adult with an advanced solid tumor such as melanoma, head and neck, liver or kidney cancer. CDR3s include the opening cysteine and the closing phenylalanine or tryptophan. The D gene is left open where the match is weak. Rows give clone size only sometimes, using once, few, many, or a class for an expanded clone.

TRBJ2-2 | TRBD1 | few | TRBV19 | TGTGCCAGCGACAGGGGCGCCGGGGAGCTGTTTTTT | CASDRGAGELFF
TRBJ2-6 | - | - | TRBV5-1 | TGCGCCAGCAGCTTGGATCAGGGCTCTGGGGCCAACGTCCTGACTTTC | CASSLDQGSGANVLTF
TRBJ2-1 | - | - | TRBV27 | TGTGCCTCCGGCGGGCCCTACAATGAGCAGTTCTTC | CASGGPYNEQFF
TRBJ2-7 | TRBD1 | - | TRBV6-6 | TGTGCCAGCACCGAAATGATACTAGGACAGGGCTACGAGCAGTACTTC | CASTEMILGQGYEQYF
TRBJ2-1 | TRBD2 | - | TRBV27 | TGTGCCAGCAGTCCCAATAGCGGGATCCGCAATGAGCAGTTCTTC | CASSPNSGIRNEQFF
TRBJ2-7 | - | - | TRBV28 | TGTGCCAGCAGCCCGACAGAGGACTACAGCGAGCAGTACTTC | CASSPTEDYSEQYF
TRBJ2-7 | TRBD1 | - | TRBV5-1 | TGCGCCAGCAGCTTGATGGCAGGGGGACCTGGCGAGCAGTACTTC | CASSLMAGGPGEQYF
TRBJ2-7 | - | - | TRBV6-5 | TGTGCCAGCAGCCTATCTTTTTCCTACGAGCAGTACTTC | CASSLSFSYEQYF
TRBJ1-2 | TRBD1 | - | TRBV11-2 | TGTGCCAGCAGCTCTCTCCGGACAGGGGGTTTACGTCTCGCCTTC | CASSSLRTGGLRLAF
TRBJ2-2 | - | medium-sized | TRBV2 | TGTGCCAGCAGTGAAGAAAAAGCGAACACCGGGGAGCTGTTTTTT | CASSEEKANTGELFF
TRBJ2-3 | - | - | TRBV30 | TGTGCCTGGAGCAGCGGCTTCACAGATACGCAGTATTTT | CAWSSGFTDTQYF
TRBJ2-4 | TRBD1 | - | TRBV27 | TGTGCCAGCAGTTCCTTGGACAGGGCTTTAGCCAAAAACATTCAGTACTTC | CASSSLDRALAKNIQYF
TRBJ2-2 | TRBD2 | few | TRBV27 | TGTGCCAGCGGCCGCAGGGGGACTAGCGGGACCGGGGAGCTGTTTTTT | CASGRRGTSGTGELFF
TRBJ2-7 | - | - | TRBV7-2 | TGTGCCAGCAGCCAGCTCTCCTACGAGCAGTACTTC | CASSQLSYEQYF